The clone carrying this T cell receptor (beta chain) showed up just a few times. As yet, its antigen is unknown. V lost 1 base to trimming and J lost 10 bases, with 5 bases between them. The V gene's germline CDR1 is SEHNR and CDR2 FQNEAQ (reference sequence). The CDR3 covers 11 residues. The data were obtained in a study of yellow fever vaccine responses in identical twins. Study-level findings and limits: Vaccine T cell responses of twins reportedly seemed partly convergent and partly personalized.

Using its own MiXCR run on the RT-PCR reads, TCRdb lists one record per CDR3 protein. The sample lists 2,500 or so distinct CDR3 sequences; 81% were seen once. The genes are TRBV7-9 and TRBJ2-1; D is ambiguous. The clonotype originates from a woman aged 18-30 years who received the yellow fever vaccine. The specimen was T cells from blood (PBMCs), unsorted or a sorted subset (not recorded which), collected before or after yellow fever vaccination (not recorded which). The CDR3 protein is CASSLVQEQFF. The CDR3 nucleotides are TGTGCCAGCAGCTTAGTTCAGGAGCAGTTCTTC.